This TCR beta chain was recorded in a study of control samples from healthy donors and cancer patients. Measured with immunoSEQ multiplex PCR; TCRdb has only the in-frame clones, and not every one. Of around 130,000 clones in the sample, around nine tenths were seen once. The TCR comes from a man in his fifties in good health. Sequencing was done on a sample of blood.

CDR3 sequence: CASSPGRKKLFF. The CDR3 DNA follows: TGTGCCAGCAGCCCGGGACGGAAAAAACTGTTTTTT. The genes are TRBV28 and TRBJ1-4, with TRBD1 as a possible D gene (5 bases). Germline V lookup: CDR1 MDHEN, CDR2 SYDVKM. This CDR3 has 12 residues. V was cut by 6 bases and J by 9 bases, with 11 bases left in between.